This T cell receptor beta chain was captured in a study of breast tumors, draining lymph nodes, adjacent tissues. Axillary draining lymph nodes of breast cancer patients supplied the node samples. The CDR3 covers 15 residues. The germline V gene encodes CDR1 KGHSH and CDR2 LQKENI. TCRdb reanalysed the multiplex PCR reads using MiXCR and keeps one entry per CDR3 protein. The table records tens of thousands of distinct CDR3 sequences, roughly 30% of them present only once. Notes on this clonotype: Given a much more abundant clone one base away, this may be a read error.

The sample was axillary lymph node tissue. The TCR originated in a female donor with breast cancer. Some clones in this sample may be carry-over from other donors' samples. V is TRBV18 and J is TRBJ2-1; 14 nucleotides align to TRBD2. CDR3 in amino acids: CAGSPPGLAGVEQFF. DNA for the CDR3: TGTGCCGGCTCACCTCCGGGACTAGCGGGAGTTGAGCAGTTCTTC.